The 14 T cell receptor beta chains listed next were all sequenced from one sample in a study of T cells in women clearing cervical HPV infection. TCRdb keeps only in-frame clones here, not all; method: immunoSEQ multiplex PCR. With about 16,000 clones in the sample, the ten largest clones hold about 10%. The sample comprised blood buffy coat. Receptor source: a woman aged 18-69 years with a cervical HPV16 infection that either progressed to CIN3+ or cleared (not recorded which).

About this clone: The missing CDR3 end, 3 residues past where the read stops, is filled in from the germline J gene. This chain joins TRBV27 and TRBJ2-7; 7 positions agree with TRBD1. Trimming took 5 bases from V and 5 from J; bases not matched to a gene: 12. CDR3 length: 15 residues. Germline assignment: CDR1 MNHEY and CDR2 SMNVEV (reference sequence). CDR3 loop: CASSLDRDPRNEQYF. Incomplete CDR3 DNA: TGTGCCAGCAGTCTTGACAGGGATCCTAGGAACGAG.

With regard to this clone: Sequencing ends 3 residues short of the CDR3 end; the germline J gene provides the rest. The V and J genes are TRBV5-1 and TRBJ1-4; the match to TRBD1 covers 7 bases. Looked up from germline, CDR1 is SGHRS and CDR2 is YFSETQ. The V gene end was trimmed by 0 bases and the J gene end by 0 bases; junction bases not matched to a gene: 2. The CDR3 spans 16 residues. Incomplete CDR3 DNA: TGCGCCAGCAGCTTGGGACAGGGCGCAACTAATGAAAAA. It codes for CASSLGQGATNEK. The entire CDR3 protein reads CASSLGQGATNEKLFF.

Concerning this clone: The read falls 3 residues short of the CDR3 end, and the missing part is taken from the germline J gene. This chain uses TRBV2 with TRBJ2-3; 7 nucleotides match TRBD2. Germline CDR1 and CDR2: SNHLY and FYNNEI. V lost 3 bases, J lost 1 base, and 4 bases stayed unmatched. This CDR3 spans 15 amino acids. CDR3 bases read: TGTGCCAGCAGTGAGACTAGCCATCGCACAGATACG. Translation gives CASSETSHRTDT. The whole CDR3 protein is CASSETSHRTDTQYF.

Notes on this clone: The CDR3 end lies 3 residues beyond the end of the read and is filled in from the germline J gene. The rearrangement uses TRBV29-1 and TRBJ1-1; no clear D. Deletions cut 6 bases from V and 5 bases from J, with 13 bases between. Germline V gene lookup returns CDR1 SQVTM and CDR2 ANQGSEA. The length of the CDR3 is 12 residues. CDR3 protein: CSVERAGTEAFF. The CDR3 DNA, read in part, is TGCAGCGTCGAAAGGGCGGGTACTGAA.

A note on this clone: The read is 3 residues too short to cover the CDR3 end, so that end is filled in from the germline J gene. V gene TRBV20-1 combines with J gene TRBJ1-2; no reliable D call. The CDR3 spans 13 residues. Germline-derived CDR1 and CDR2 are DFQATT and SNEGSKA (reference sequence). V dropped 6 bases and J dropped 5 bases, with 16 bases sitting between them. This CDR3 reads CSAPDMRSYGYTF. The covered CDR3 bases are TGCAGTGCCCCCGACATGCGCTCGTATGGC.

Details on this clone: Read sequence stops 3 residues before the CDR3 end, and the germline J gene provides the missing end. V and J are TRBV20-1 and TRBJ2-3; the match to TRBD2 covers 8 bases. CDR1 DFQATT and CDR2 SNEGSKA come from the germline V gene (reference sequence). This CDR3 is 16 amino acids long. After removal of 2 bases from V and 2 bases from J, the junction contained 9 bases not matched to a gene. The CDR3 here is CSARFPGTRDTDTQYF. The sequenced part of the CDR3 DNA is TGCAGTGCTAGATTTCCCGGGACTAGGGACACAGATACG.

Regarding this clone: The observed sequence ends 3 residues before the CDR3 terminus, with the missing tail filled in from the germline J gene. The genes are TRBV5-1 and TRBJ2-6; weak D call: TRBD1 (6 bases). Germline CDR1 and CDR2: SGHRS and YFSETQ. The V gene lost 0 bases and the J gene lost 2 bases, with 9 bases spanning the gap. This CDR3 spans 16 amino acids. The CDR3: CASSLAQGTGANVLTF. The part of the CDR3 DNA that was read is TGCGCCAGCAGCTTGGCCCAGGGGACTGGGGCCAACGTC.

As for this clone: The CDR3 end falls 3 residues outside the read, so it is completed with the germline J gene. The chain has TRBV2 and TRBJ2-3, with 9 bases fitting TRBD2. The CDR3 has 16 residues. Germline CDR1 reads SNHLY; CDR2 reads FYNNEI. The ends lost 9 bases at V and 1 base at J; junction bases unmatched: 11. The CDR3 protein is CARIPLVAGGTDTQYF. The sequenced part of the CDR3 DNA is TGTGCCAGAATACCGTTAGTAGCGGGAGGCACAGATACG.

With regard to this clone: With the read ending 3 residues before the CDR3 end, the germline J gene is used to fill in that end. The chain has TRBV7-8 and TRBJ1-5; D is undetermined. Germline lookup yields CDR1 SGHVS and CDR2 FQNEAQ. V gave up 3 bases and J gave up 3 bases, with 9 bases separating them. The CDR3 sequence is 14 residues long. The chain's CDR3 is CASSFAESNQPQHF. The sequenced CDR3 bases are TGTGCCAGCAGCTTTGCAGAGTCCAATCAGCCC.

With regard to this clone: Sequencing ends 3 residues short of the CDR3 end; the germline J gene provides the rest. This chain uses TRBV10-3 with TRBJ2-2; the D gene is possibly TRBD1 (6 bases). The CDR3 covers 14 residues. Per germline, CDR1 ENHRY and CDR2 SYGVKD. V shed 6 bases and J shed 2 bases, with 10 bases lying between them. The CDR3 region is CAISRQDNTGELFF. The sequenced CDR3 bases are TGTGCCATCAGCCGACAGGATAACACCGGGGAG.

Concerning this clone: The read gets to within 3 residues of the CDR3 end, and the germline J gene fills in the rest. V usage is TRBV28 and J usage is TRBJ2-7; 12 positions match TRBD2. V was clipped by 5 bases and J by 0 bases; unmatched bases: 5. The CDR3 has 16 residues. Germline values: CDR1 MDHEN, CDR2 SYDVKM. The CDR3 loop is CASSTGTSGLSYEQYF. The part of the CDR3 DNA that was read is TGTGCCAGCAGTACCGGGACTAGCGGGCTCTCCTACGAG.

To note about this clone: The read stops 3 residues short of the end of the CDR3; the missing end is completed from the germline J gene. The chain is built from TRBV7-9 and TRBJ1-1; no definite D call. Germline CDR1 and CDR2: SEHNR and FQNEAQ (reference sequence). V was trimmed by 4 bases and J by 1 base, leaving 10 bases between them. The CDR3 sequence is 14 residues long. The sequenced CDR3 bases are TGTGCCAGCAGCTACCAGAGGGCGAACACTGAA. Its translation: CASSYQRANTE. The full CDR3 protein reads CASSYQRANTEAFF.

As regards this clone: The CDR3 end lies 3 residues beyond the end of the read and is filled in from the germline J gene. The chain uses TRBV19 and TRBJ2-7, with 7 bases lining up with TRBD2. Germline V gene lookup returns CDR1 LNHDA and CDR2 SQIVND (reference sequence). V lost 3 bases to trimming and J lost 2 bases; unmatched junction nucleotides: 7. There are 15 residues in the CDR3. This CDR3 reads CASSISREKPYEQYF. The CDR3 DNA, read in part, is TGTGCCAGTAGTATCTCGCGGGAGAAACCCTACGAG.

Comments on this clone: The read terminates 3 residues before the CDR3 end, so the remaining end is supplied by the germline J gene. V gene TRBV12-3 or TRBV12-4 combines with J gene TRBJ2-5; 7 nucleotides line up with TRBD2. This CDR3 is 14 amino acids long. Trimming removed 4 bases from V and 1 base from J; junction bases left unmatched: 3. The CDR3 protein is CASSSRLAQETQYF. The CDR3 bases that were read are TGTGCCAGCAGTTCCAGACTAGCCCAAGAGACC.